This passage covers 4 T cell receptor beta chains from one sample sequenced in a study of Ad26.COV2.S vaccination and SARS-CoV-2 variants. The table came from immunoSEQ multiplex PCR; TCRdb's copy has only in-frame clones and leaves some out. Seen here are about 350,000 clones, 88% observed once, and the top ten hold 6.4%. Documented treatment: about 20 received Ad26.COV2.S at low or high dose, single or two shots; a few received placebo; per-sample allocation not given. The study sampled participants on day 63 after the first vaccine or placebo injection. Specimen: peripheral blood, collected in a trial of Ad26.COV2.S vaccine versus placebo. The receptors were sampled from a person between 18 and 65 years old who received the Ad26.COV2.S COVID-19 vaccine or a placebo.

J is TRBJ2-7 and V is TRBV7-6; a possible D gene is TRBD2 (6 bases). CDR3 size: 13 residues. Trimming shortened V by 4 bases and J by 2 bases, and 9 bases separated the two germline ends. Per the germline V gene, CDR1 is SGHVS and CDR2 is FNYEAQ. CDR3 coding DNA: TGTGCCAGCAGCTCTAGCGCCACCTACGAGCAGTACTTC. Its protein product is CASSSSATYEQYF.

The V gene is TRBV27, the J gene TRBJ2-7; no clear D. V was pared by 3 bases and J by 1 base, with 7 bases between. The germline V gene has CDR1 MNHEY and CDR2 SMNVEV (reference sequence). This CDR3 is built from 13 residues. The CDR3 sequence: CASSFLTSYEQYF. CDR3 in DNA: TGTGCCAGCAGTTTCCTGACTTCCTACGAGCAGTACTTC.

Regarding this clone: At one boundary the junction diverges from the germline segment, which might be a read error. This chain joins TRBV6-7 and TRBJ2-5; perhaps TRBD2 as D (5 bases). TRBV6-7 falls under the ORF class, with uncertain function. The CDR3 is 20 residues long. The CDR3 DNA is TGTGCCAACAGTTCCCTACTACCCGCGGGTCTAAGTTTGGTGCAAGAGACCCAGTACTTC. It translates to CANSSLLPAGLSLVQETQYF.

V and J are TRBV2 and TRBJ1-1, with unresolved D. CDR3 length: 14 amino acids. V lost 4 bases and J 0 bases, leaving 9 bases between the germline ends. Germline V lookup: CDR1 SNHLY, CDR2 FYNNEI. CDR3 residues: CASSGRTMNTEAFF. In DNA, the CDR3 is TGTGCCAGCAGTGGGAGAACTATGAACACTGAAGCTTTCTTT.